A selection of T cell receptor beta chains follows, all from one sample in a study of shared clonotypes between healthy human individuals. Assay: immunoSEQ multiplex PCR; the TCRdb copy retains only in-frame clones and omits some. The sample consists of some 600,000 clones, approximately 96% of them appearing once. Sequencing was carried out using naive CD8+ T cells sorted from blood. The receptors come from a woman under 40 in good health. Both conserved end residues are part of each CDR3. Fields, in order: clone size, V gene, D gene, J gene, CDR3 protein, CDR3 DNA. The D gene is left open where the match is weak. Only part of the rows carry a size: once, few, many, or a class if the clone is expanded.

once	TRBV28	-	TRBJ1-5	CASSLLIGSNQPQHF	TGTGCCAGCAGTTTATTGATAGGGAGCAATCAGCCCCAGCATTTT
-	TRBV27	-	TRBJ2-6	CASSLLTRYSGANVLTF	TGTGCCAGCAGTCTCCTGACGCGTTATTCTGGGGCCAACGTCCTGACTTTC
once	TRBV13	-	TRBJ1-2	CASSLRPERAPYGYTF	TGTGCCAGCAGCTTACGGCCTGAAAGGGCCCCCTATGGCTACACCTTC
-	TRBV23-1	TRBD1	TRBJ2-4	CANARWDRRRARGAKNIQYF	TGCGCCAACGCGCGGTGGGACAGGAGACGGGCGAGGGGGGCCAAAAACATTCAGTACTTC
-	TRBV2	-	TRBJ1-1	CATKLATEAFF	TGTGCCACCAAACTCGCCACTGAAGCTTTCTTT
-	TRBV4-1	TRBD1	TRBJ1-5	CASSHRPGQGGQPQHF	TGCGCCAGCAGCCATCGGCCGGGACAGGGAGGGCAGCCCCAGCATTTT
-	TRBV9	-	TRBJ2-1	CASSPPTGSPKGSYNEQFF	TGTGCCAGCAGCCCACCGACAGGTTCCCCCAAGGGCTCTTACAATGAGCAGTTCTTC
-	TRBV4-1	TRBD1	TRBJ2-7	CASSLQPGQGFREQYF	TGCGCCAGCAGCCTTCAGCCGGGACAGGGCTTCCGAGAGCAGTACTTC
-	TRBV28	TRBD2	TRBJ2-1	CASSRTSGREAQFF	TGTGCCAGCAGCCGGACTAGCGGGAGGGAAGCGCAGTTCTTC
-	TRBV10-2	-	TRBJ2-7	CASSEADLAGEQYF	TGCGCCAGCAGTGAGGCGGATTTGGCTGGAGAGCAGTACTTC
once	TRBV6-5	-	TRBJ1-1	CASSYRPAGLNTEAFF	TGTGCCAGCAGTTACCGGCCGGCCGGATTGAACACTGAAGCTTTCTTT
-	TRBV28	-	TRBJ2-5	CASSSPRLGAEAQYF	TGTGCCAGCAGTTCACCGCGCCTTGGCGCAGAGGCCCAGTACTTC
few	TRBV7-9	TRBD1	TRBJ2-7	CASSSGQTYEQYF	TGTGCCAGCAGCTCGGGACAGACCTACGAGCAGTACTTC
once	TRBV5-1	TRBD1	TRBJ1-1	CASSPPGVGTGNTEAFF	TGCGCCAGCAGCCCACCGGGGGTCGGGACAGGGAACACTGAAGCTTTCTTT
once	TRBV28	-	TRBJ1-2	CASRPKESYGYTF	TGTGCCAGCAGGCCTAAGGAGTCCTATGGCTACACCTTC
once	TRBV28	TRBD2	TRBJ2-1	CASTIGTSGRDEQFF	TGTGCCAGCACTATCGGGACTAGCGGGAGGGATGAGCAGTTCTTC
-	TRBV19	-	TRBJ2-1	CASSPTGMPYNEQFF	TGTGCCAGTAGTCCCACGGGGATGCCCTACAATGAGCAGTTCTTC
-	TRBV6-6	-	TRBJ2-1	CASSYGNNEQFF	TGTGCCAGCAGTTACGGTAACAATGAGCAGTTCTTC
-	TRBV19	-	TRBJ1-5	CASSIRGYGNQPQHF	TGTGCCAGTAGTATCCGGGGGTACGGCAATCAGCCCCAGCATTTT
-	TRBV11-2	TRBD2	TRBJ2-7	CASSLRDYSYEQYF	TGTGCCAGCAGCCTCCGGGACTACTCCTACGAGCAGTACTTC
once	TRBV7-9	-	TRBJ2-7	CASSEDSLSYEQYF	TGTGCCAGCAGCGAGGACAGTTTGTCCTACGAGCAGTACTTC
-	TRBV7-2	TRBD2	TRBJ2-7	CASSYSLAGGYEQYF	TGTGCCAGCAGCTACTCACTAGCGGGAGGCTACGAGCAGTACTTC
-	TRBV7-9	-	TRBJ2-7	CASSESTSSYEQYF	TGTGCCAGCAGCGAGAGTACCAGCTCCTACGAGCAGTACTTC
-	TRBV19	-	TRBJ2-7	CASGDAFGYEQYF	TGTGCCAGTGGGGACGCTTTTGGCTACGAGCAGTACTTC
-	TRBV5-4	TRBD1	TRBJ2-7	CASTPGGPRPEQYF	TGTGCCAGCACCCCAGGGGGTCCAAGACCCGAGCAGTACTTC
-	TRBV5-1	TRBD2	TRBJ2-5	CASRHGTSAFQETQYF	TGCGCCAGCAGACATGGGACTAGCGCTTTCCAAGAGACCCAGTACTTC
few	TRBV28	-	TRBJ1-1	CASSVEGQLNTEAFF	TGTGCCAGCAGTGTTGAGGGACAACTGAACACTGAAGCTTTCTTT
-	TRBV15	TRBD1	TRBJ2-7	CATSEGQGYEQYF	TGTGCCACCAGCGAAGGACAGGGGTACGAGCAGTACTTC
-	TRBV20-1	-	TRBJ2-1	CSARDTAGQFF	TGCAGTGCTAGAGATACGGCTGGGCAGTTCTTC
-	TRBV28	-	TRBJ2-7	CASSFSGDYEQYF	TGTGCCAGCAGTTTTTCCGGGGACTACGAGCAGTACTTC
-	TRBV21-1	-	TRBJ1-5	CASSIFVTSNQPQHF	TGTGCCAGCAGCATTTTTGTGACAAGCAATCAGCCCCAGCATTTT
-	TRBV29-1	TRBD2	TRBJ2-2	CSVEAHGRAGELFF	TGCAGCGTGGAAGCCCACGGGAGGGCCGGGGAGCTGTTTTTT
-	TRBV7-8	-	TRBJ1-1	CASSSRKMNTEAFF	TGTGCCAGCAGCTCCCGGAAAATGAACACTGAAGCTTTCTTT
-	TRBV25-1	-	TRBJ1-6	CASSDDSPLHF	TGTGCCAGCAGTGACGATTCACCCCTCCACTTT
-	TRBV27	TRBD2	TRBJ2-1	CASRTSGRYNEQFF	TGTGCCAGCAGGACTAGCGGGCGCTACAATGAGCAGTTCTTC
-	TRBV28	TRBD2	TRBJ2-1	CASSPTGLARNEQFF	TGTGCCAGCAGTCCGACGGGACTAGCTAGGAATGAGCAGTTCTTC
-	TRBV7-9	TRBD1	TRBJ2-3	CASSSYGTGFGLDTQYF	TGTGCCAGCAGCTCCTACGGGACAGGGTTCGGCTTAGATACGCAGTATTTT
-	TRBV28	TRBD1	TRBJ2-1	CAPPQTGDIRNEQFF	TGTGCACCACCCCAGACAGGGGATATTAGGAATGAGCAGTTCTTC
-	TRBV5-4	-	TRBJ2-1	CASSSGTNNEQFF	TGTGCCAGCAGCTCAGGCACAAACAATGAGCAGTTCTTC
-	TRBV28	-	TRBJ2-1	CASRETGRGINEQFF	TGTGCCAGCAGAGAGACAGGGCGGGGGATCAATGAGCAGTTCTTC
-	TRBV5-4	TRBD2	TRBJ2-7	CASSRTSGSYEQYF	TGTGCCAGCTCGCGGACTAGCGGCTCCTACGAGCAGTACTTC
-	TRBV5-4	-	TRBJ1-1	CASSFPNTEAFF	TGTGCCAGCAGCTTCCCGAACACTGAAGCTTTCTTT
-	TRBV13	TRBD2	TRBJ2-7	CASSSASAGAVTEQYF	TGTGCCAGCAGCTCTGCTAGTGCGGGAGCGGTTACCGAGCAGTACTTC
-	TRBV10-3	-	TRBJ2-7	CAISESGGSSYEQYF	TGTGCCATCAGTGAGTCGGGGGGAAGCTCCTACGAGCAGTACTTC
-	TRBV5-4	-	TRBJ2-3	CASSFYYLAGTDTQYF	TGTGCCAGCAGCTTTTATTATTTGGCTGGCACAGATACGCAGTATTTT
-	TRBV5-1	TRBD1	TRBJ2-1	CASSLWDREVNEQFF	TGCGCCAGCAGCTTATGGGACAGGGAAGTCAATGAGCAGTTCTTC
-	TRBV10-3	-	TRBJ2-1	CAISEAAYAEQFF	TGTGCCATCAGTGAGGCGGCTTACGCTGAGCAGTTCTTC
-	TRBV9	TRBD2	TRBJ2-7	CASSGLAGDTSEQYF	TGTGCCAGCAGCGGCTTAGCGGGAGACACTTCCGAGCAGTACTTC